This TCR beta chain was captured by sequencing in a study of CD4+ T cells in melanoma. Findings of the study overall: In melanoma, neoantigen-specific CD4+ T cells reportedly differed in differentiation state. CD8+ T cell, macrophage and B cell function reportedly correlated with neoantigen-specific CD4+ T cells.

The table came from immunoSEQ multiplex PCR; TCRdb's copy has only in-frame clones and leaves some out. Among 15,000 to 20,000 clones listed, 81% were seen once. Trimming removed 4 bases from V and 4 bases from J; junction bases left unmatched: 4. The CDR3 runs 14 residues. CDR1 is MNHNS, CDR2 SASEGT, per germline. Comment on this clone: As yet, its antigen is unknown.

The receptor was derived from a human donor with melanoma. The specimen sequenced was cells from a culture (not recorded whether cultured in vitro). J is TRBJ1-2 and V is TRBV6-1; TRBD1 agrees at 9 bases. DNA for the CDR3: TGTGCCAGCAGTGGGGGACAGGGTGGCTATGGCTACACCTTC. It yields the protein CASSGGQGGYGYTF.